The clone carrying this T cell receptor (beta chain) was counted only a few times. The data derive from a study of blood T cell repertoires in COVID-19. The CDR3 runs to 16 residues. V was trimmed by 1 base and J by 0 bases, leaving 12 bases between them. Germline V gives CDR1 SGHVS, CDR2 FNYEAQ. Some clones are missing from TCRdb's copy, which holds only in-frame ones; the method was immunoSEQ multiplex PCR. Here the sample spans under 70,000 clones, 88% being singletons. Sequencing used PBMCs or T cells enriched from blood (not recorded which). The chain couples TRBV7-6 to TRBJ1-2, with TRBD1 as a possible D gene (6 bases). The receptor comes from a woman in her thirties or forties who had recovered from COVID-19. The CDR3 loop is CASSLDNRAANYGYTF. The CDR3 DNA is TGTGCCAGCAGCTTAGATAACAGGGCGGCTAACTATGGCTACACCTTC. Filled out from reference TRBV7-6 and TRBJ1-2, the complete variable domain reads GAGVSQSPRYKVTKRGQDVALRCDPISGHVSLYWYRQALGQGPEFLTYFNYEAQQDKSGLPNDRFSAERPEGSISTLTIQRTEQRDSAMYRCASSLDNRAANYGYTFGSGTRLTVV.